The clone carrying this TCR beta chain was seen at least ten times. Its specificity is not known. Per the germline V gene, CDR1 is MDHEN and CDR2 is SYDVKM. This CDR3 has 10 amino acids. Trimming took off 8 bases at V and 9 bases at J, with 10 bases between the two ends. The record originates from a study of blood T cells in healthy people across ages. General study points: Nothing was known about donor CMV status, and this possibly confounded expanded clonotype changes. Observed TCR beta diversity per million T cells went down as age went up. This fall followed a roughly linear course with age. Naive CD4+ cell counts and diversity both ran higher in long-lived than in aged donors.

Next came a second PCR, run for roughly 6 to 11 cycles, which used a sample-barcoded 5' primer along with a J-beta primer mix. One entry per CDR3 protein results from TCRdb running MiXCR on the 5' RACE reads. The sample carries a few hundred thousand distinct CDR3 sequences, more than 45% recorded once. Peripheral blood was drawn, ten milliliters per donor. The TCR sequence derives from a man aged 55 to 70 in good health. The gene calls are TRBV28 and TRBJ1-2; D unclear. Specimen: blood. The CDR3 loop reads CASLASRYTF. The CDR3 DNA reads as TGTGCCAGCCTGGCCAGCCGCTACACCTTC.